A selection of T cell receptor beta chains follows, all from one sample in a study of blood T cell repertoires in COVID-19. TCRdb keeps only in-frame clones here, not all; method: immunoSEQ multiplex PCR. The sample yields about 79,000 clones, roughly 90% seen once. Specimen: peripheral blood. The receptors come from a man between 70 and 80 years old with active or convalescent COVID-19. CDR3s include the opening cysteine and the closing phenylalanine or tryptophan. The D gene is left open where the match is weak. Clone size, where shown, is once, few, many, or a class for clones that have expanded.

d_call	v_call	clone_size	j_call	cdr3_nt	cdr3_aa
-	TRBV4-1	-	TRBJ2-3	TGCGCCAGCAGCCAAGCGGGCGGGCGGAGGACCACAGATACGCAGTATTTT	CASSQAGGRRTTDTQYF
TRBD2	TRBV29-1	-	TRBJ2-7	TGCAGCGCCCTGGGACTAGCGGGGGGCGGCGAGCAGTACTTC	CSALGLAGGGEQYF
-	TRBV19	-	TRBJ2-7	TGTGCCAGCCAGGACTATCCTGCCTACGAGCAGTACTTC	CASQDYPAYEQYF
-	TRBV11-1	-	TRBJ2-7	TGTGCCAGCAGCGAAAGCCAGGGTTGGTTTGACGAGCAGTACTTC	CASSESQGWFDEQYF
-	TRBV10-3	-	TRBJ2-2	TGTGCCATCAGCGTCACAGAGACCGGGGAGCTGTTTTTT	CAISVTETGELFF
-	TRBV4-2	few	TRBJ2-7	TGTGCCAGCAGCCAAGGTCCTAGCGACTACGAGCAGTACTTC	CASSQGPSDYEQYF
-	TRBV28	-	TRBJ1-4	TGTGCCAGCAGGTCCGGTAATGAAAAACTGTTTTTT	CASRSGNEKLFF
-	TRBV30	-	TRBJ1-2	TGTGCCTCCACCGGGCCAACAGGGTATTTTGGTGGCTACACCTTC	CASTGPTGYFGGYTF
TRBD1	TRBV13	-	TRBJ1-5	TGTGCCAGCAGCCTTGGACAGGGCAATCAGCCCCAGCATTTT	CASSLGQGNQPQHF
-	TRBV30	-	TRBJ1-2	TGTGCCTGGAGTGTTGGTCGGGGGAGCTATGGCTACACCTTC	CAWSVGRGSYGYTF
TRBD2	TRBV19	few	TRBJ2-2	TGTGCCAGTAGTATCGGGACTACTTACACCGGGGAGCTGTTTTTT	CASSIGTTYTGELFF
TRBD1	TRBV28	-	TRBJ1-5	TGTGCCAGCACCCTAGGGACAGGGTGGGATCAGCCCCAGCATTTT	CASTLGTGWDQPQHF
-	TRBV10-3	-	TRBJ2-2	TGTGCCATCATGGACCACAGCGGGAACACCGGGGAGCTGTTTTTT	CAIMDHSGNTGELFF
-	TRBV5-6	once	TRBJ1-2	TGTGCCAGCAGCTTCCCCGGCGGGACGGACTATGGCTACACCTTC	CASSFPGGTDYGYTF
-	TRBV5-5	-	TRBJ2-5	TGTGCCAGCAGCCTTCTATCAACCGGTGCCCAAGAGACCCAGTACTTC	CASSLLSTGAQETQYF
TRBD1	TRBV28	-	TRBJ1-4	TGTGCCAGCAGCCCCTACAGGGGTAACGAAAAACTGTTTTTT	CASSPYRGNEKLFF
TRBD1	TRBV2	-	TRBJ1-6	TGTGCCAGCAGCCAAGGACAGGGTAATTCACCCCTCCACTTT	CASSQGQGNSPLHF
-	TRBV18	-	TRBJ2-1	TGTGCCAGCTCACCACCGGTTGGGACTCGCAAGGAGCAGTTCTTC	CASSPPVGTRKEQFF
-	TRBV7-9	-	TRBJ1-2	TGTGCCAGCAGCTTCTTTAATCCTAGCTATGGCTACACCTTC	CASSFFNPSYGYTF
TRBD1	TRBV9	-	TRBJ2-7	TGTGCCAGCAGCACAGGGACAGGGGGCATCTACGAGCAGTACTTC	CASSTGTGGIYEQYF
-	TRBV6-6	-	TRBJ2-7	TGTGCCAGCAGTTACGACAGTTCCTACGAGCAGTACTTC	CASSYDSSYEQYF
-	TRBV18	few	TRBJ1-1	TGTGCCAGCTCACAGGGGTTGGTTGGCACTGAAGCTTTCTTT	CASSQGLVGTEAFF
TRBD1	TRBV5-6	once	TRBJ2-7	TGTGCCAGCACCTCAGGGGGCGAGCAGTACTTC	CASTSGGEQYF
-	TRBV19	-	TRBJ1-6	TGTGCCAGTAGAAAACAGGGATGGTCACCCCTCCACTTT	CASRKQGWSPLHF
-	TRBV5-1	once	TRBJ2-5	TGCGCCAGCAGCTTCTATGTCCAAGAGACCCAGTACTTC	CASSFYVQETQYF
-	TRBV7-9	-	TRBJ1-2	TGTGCCAGCAGCTTAGCGGGGGCCAACTATGGCTACACCTTC	CASSLAGANYGYTF
-	TRBV6-5	-	TRBJ2-7	TGTGCCAGCAACCCTCAACAGGGCTACGAGCAGTACTTC	CASNPQQGYEQYF
-	TRBV7-8	once	TRBJ2-7	TGTGCCAGCAGCTTACTCGGGGGTTTCGCCTACGAGCAGTACTTC	CASSLLGGFAYEQYF
TRBD2	TRBV6-6	-	TRBJ2-5	TGTGCCAGCAGCCCCGGGACTAGCGGGCATCAAGAGACCCAGTACTTC	CASSPGTSGHQETQYF
TRBD2	TRBV29-1	-	TRBJ2-7	TGCAGCGTTGAAGGGACTAGCGGGAGTAGCTACGAGCAGTACTTC	CSVEGTSGSSYEQYF
TRBD2	TRBV7-2	-	TRBJ2-3	TGTGCCAGCAGCTTATGGGCTAGCGGGAGCGGGGCAGATACGCAGTATTTT	CASSLWASGSGADTQYF
TRBD1	TRBV5-1	-	TRBJ1-2	TGCGCCAGCAGCCCGGGACAGAACTATGGCTACACCTTC	CASSPGQNYGYTF
TRBD1	TRBV28	-	TRBJ2-4	TGTGCCAGCAGTACGACAGGGGTGGCAAACATTCAGTACTTC	CASSTTGVANIQYF
-	TRBV19	-	TRBJ2-2	TGTGCCAGTAGTATGGGGGACACCCACACCGGGGAGCTGTTTTTT	CASSMGDTHTGELFF
-	TRBV5-1	-	TRBJ1-1	TGCGCCAGCAGCCTCCGCGCAACCAACACTGAAGCTTTCTTT	CASSLRATNTEAFF
TRBD2	TRBV9	-	TRBJ2-1	TGTGCCAGCAGCGTGGGACTAGCGGTCTTGGGTGAGCAGTTCTTC	CASSVGLAVLGEQFF
-	TRBV6-5	-	TRBJ2-1	TGTGCCAGCAGTTACGGGCCCTACAATGAGCAGTTCTTC	CASSYGPYNEQFF
-	TRBV28	-	TRBJ2-2	TGTGCCAGCAGTCAAGGGGCAGGGGCTACCGGGGAGCTGTTTTTT	CASSQGAGATGELFF
TRBD1	TRBV5-1	once	TRBJ1-4	TGCGCCAGCAGCTTGGGGGCAGGGGGGAATGAAAAACTGTTTTTT	CASSLGAGGNEKLFF
TRBD1	TRBV5-1	once	TRBJ1-2	TGCGCCAGCAGCACCCAAACGACAGGGGATGGCTACACCTTC	CASSTQTTGDGYTF
-	TRBV4-2	-	TRBJ2-5	TGTGCCAGCAGCCAAGGAGGCGGGATCCTTGCCGGGACCCAGTACTTC	CASSQGGGILAGTQYF
-	TRBV30	-	TRBJ1-1	TGTGCCTGGAGCATTGACAGTGGCACTGAAGCTTTCTTT	CAWSIDSGTEAFF
TRBD2	TRBV29-1	once	TRBJ2-5	TGCAGCGTTGTGGTAGCGGGAACCCAAGAGACCCAGTACTTC	CSVVVAGTQETQYF
TRBD2	TRBV19	once	TRBJ2-7	TGTGCCAGTAGCCCGGGGGGGGGCTACGAGCAGTACTTC	CASSPGGGYEQYF
-	TRBV27	once	TRBJ1-6	TGTGCCAGCCAGCTCTGGGGCCCTAATTCACCCCTCCACTTT	CASQLWGPNSPLHF
-	TRBV6-6	once	TRBJ2-2	TGTGCCAGCCGGCCGGAGCTATACACCGGGGAGCTGTTTTTT	CASRPELYTGELFF
TRBD1	TRBV28	-	TRBJ1-6	TGTGCCAGCAGTTCACTTACAGGGGGGAATTCACCCCTCCACTTT	CASSSLTGGNSPLHF
-	TRBV18	-	TRBJ1-1	TGTGCCAGCTCACAGAGAACTGAAGCTTTCTTT	CASSQRTEAFF
TRBD1	TRBV18	-	TRBJ1-2	TGTGCCAGCTCACCAGGGCCGACAGGGAACTATGGCTACACCTTC	CASSPGPTGNYGYTF
TRBD2	TRBV6-4	-	TRBJ2-1	TGTGCCAGCAGTGACTCGGGGGGGCGGGGACATCCTGTAGCGGGACCTACGGGGTACAATGAGCAGTTCTTC	CASSDSGGRGHPVAGPTGYNEQFF
-	TRBV9	-	TRBJ2-4	TGTGCCAGCAGCGTAGGGTCCCTGGGCGCCAAAAACATTCAGTACTTC	CASSVGSLGAKNIQYF
TRBD2	TRBV19	-	TRBJ2-3	TGTGCCACCCGGGGACTAGCGGGAGGGTTAGGCACAGATACGCAGTATTTT	CATRGLAGGLGTDTQYF
-	TRBV6-5	-	TRBJ1-3	TGTGCCAGCAGCCCCGGACTGTTCTCTGGAAACACCATATATTTT	CASSPGLFSGNTIYF
TRBD1	TRBV28	once	TRBJ1-2	TGTGCCAGCATCTCTGGGGGAATGGGGACAGGGGAGGACTATGGCTACACCTTC	CASISGGMGTGEDYGYTF